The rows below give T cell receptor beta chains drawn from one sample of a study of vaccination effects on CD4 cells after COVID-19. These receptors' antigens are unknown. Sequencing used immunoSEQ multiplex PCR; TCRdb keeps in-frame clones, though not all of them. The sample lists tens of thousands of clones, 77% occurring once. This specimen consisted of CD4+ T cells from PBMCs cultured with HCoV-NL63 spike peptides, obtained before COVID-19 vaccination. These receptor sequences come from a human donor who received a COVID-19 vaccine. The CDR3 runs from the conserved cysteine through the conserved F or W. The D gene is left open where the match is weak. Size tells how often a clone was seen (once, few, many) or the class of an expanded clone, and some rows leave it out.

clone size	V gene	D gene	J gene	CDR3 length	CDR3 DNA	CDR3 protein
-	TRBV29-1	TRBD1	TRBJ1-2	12	TGCAGCGTAGACAGGGTAGGCTATGGCTACACCTTC	CSVDRVGYGYTF
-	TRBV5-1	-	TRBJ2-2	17	TGCGCCAGCAGCTTGGGCATCGGGCAGGGAAACACCGGGGAGCTGTTTTTT	CASSLGIGQGNTGELFF
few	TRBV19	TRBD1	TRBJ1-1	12	TGTGCCAGTAAACAGGGGGGCGATGAAGCTTTCTTT	CASKQGGDEAFF
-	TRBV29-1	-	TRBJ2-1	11	TGCAGCGCAAACAATTACAATGAGCAGTTCTTC	CSANNYNEQFF
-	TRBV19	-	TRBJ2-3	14	TGTGCCAGTAGTATAGAGTCAGGGACAGATACGCAGTATTTT	CASSIESGTDTQYF
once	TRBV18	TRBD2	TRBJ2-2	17	TGTGCCAGCTCACCCGGACTAGCCCCACTGAACACCGGGGAGCTGTTTTTT	CASSPGLAPLNTGELFF
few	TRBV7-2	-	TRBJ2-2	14	TGTGCCAGCAGCTTAGTCCGGTGGGGCGGGGAGCTGTTTTTT	CASSLVRWGGELFF
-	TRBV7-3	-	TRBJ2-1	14	TGTGCCAGCAGCCCAGGGGGGCCCAACAATGAGCAGTTCTTC	CASSPGGPNNEQFF
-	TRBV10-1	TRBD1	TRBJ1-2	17	TGCGCCAGCAGTGAGCGTCAACCGGGACAGGGGATGTCTGGCTACACCTTC	CASSERQPGQGMSGYTF
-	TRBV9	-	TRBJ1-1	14	TGTGCCAGCAGCGTACAGGGAGGGAACACTGAAGCTTTCTTT	CASSVQGGNTEAFF
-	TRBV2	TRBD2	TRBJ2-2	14	TGTGCCAGCAGTCCCACGCGGGGGGCCGGGGAGCTGTTTTTT	CASSPTRGAGELFF
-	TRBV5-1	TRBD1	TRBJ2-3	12	TGCGCCAGCAGCCTACAGGGGGATACGCAGTATTTT	CASSLQGDTQYF
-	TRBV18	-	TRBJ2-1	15	TGTGCCAGCTCACCGAGGACAGAATATTACAATGAGCAGTTCTTC	CASSPRTEYYNEQFF
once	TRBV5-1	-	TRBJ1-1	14	TGCGCCAGCAGCTTGACAGGAGAGAACACTGAAGCTTTCTTT	CASSLTGENTEAFF
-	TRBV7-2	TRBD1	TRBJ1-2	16	TGTGCCAGCAGCTTCCAAGCGGGACAGGGGGCAGGAGGCTACACCTTC	CASSFQAGQGAGGYTF
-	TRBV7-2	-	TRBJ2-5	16	TGTGCCAGCAGCTTTTACTCTCTCGGGGGCCTGGAGACCCAGTACTTC	CASSFYSLGGLETQYF
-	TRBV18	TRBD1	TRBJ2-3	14	TGTGCCAGCTCACTGGGGACAGGGCCCGATACGCAGTATTTT	CASSLGTGPDTQYF
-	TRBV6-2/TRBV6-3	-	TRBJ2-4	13	TGTGCCAGCAGCCTGCTAGCCAAAAACATTCAGTACTTC	CASSLLAKNIQYF
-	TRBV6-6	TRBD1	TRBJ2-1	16	TGTGCCAGCAGTTACGAGGGGGCGACAGGGGGCGATGAGCAGTTCTTC	CASSYEGATGGDEQFF
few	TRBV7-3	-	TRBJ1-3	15	TGTGCCAGCAGCCCCGGCGGAGGGACTGGAAACACCATATATTTT	CASSPGGGTGNTIYF
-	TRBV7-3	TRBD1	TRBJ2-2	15	TGTGCCAGCAGCTTAGGGACAGGGTCGACCGGGGAGCTGTTTTTT	CASSLGTGSTGELFF
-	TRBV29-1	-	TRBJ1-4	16	TGCAGCGTTTTAACAGGGAGTTGGGTAACTAATGAAAAACTGTTTTTT	CSVLTGSWVTNEKLFF
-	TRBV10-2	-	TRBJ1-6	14	TGCGCCAGCAGGGCCACAGGGAGAAATTCACCCCTCCACTTT	CASRATGRNSPLHF
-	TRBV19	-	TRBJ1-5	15	TGTGCCAGTAGTATGGGTACACGAAGCAATCAGCCCCAGCATTTT	CASSMGTRSNQPQHF